This T cell receptor beta chain was retrieved from a study of T-cell reconstitution after alpha-beta-depleted transplantation in children. Regarding the study as a whole: By one year post-transplant, T-cell counts and diversity largely arose from T cells that were newly produced. Alpha-beta T cells present about two months after transplant were reported to originate from several hundred expanded graft clones. Where some patients showed high TCRbeta diversity at day 60, it came from recipient T cells and thymic progenitors that had survived.

A TCRbeta library incorporating unique molecular identifiers was prepared. TCRdb recomputed calls from the PCR reads with MiXCR, one row per CDR3 protein. The data show approximately 6,500 distinct CDR3 sequences, roughly 10% seen once. This clonotype showed up many times. No antigen is known for it. This specimen consisted of PBMCs, mostly from graft donor cells, obtained 180 days after TCRalphabeta/CD19-depleted stem cell transplant. The receptor's source is a child under three years old who had a stem cell transplant for acute myeloid leukemia, so the T cells may come from the graft donor.

Here the CDR3 reads CASSFSGRSTDTQYF. In nucleotides, the CDR3 is TGTGCCAGCAGTTTTAGCGGGCGAAGCACAGATACGCAGTATTTT. The V gene is TRBV12-3 or TRBV12-4, the J gene TRBJ2-3, with 7 bases lining up with TRBD2. The CDR3 is made up of 15 amino acids. Trimming at V came to 3 bases and at J to 0 bases, leaving 3 bases not matched to a gene.